This TCR beta chain was found in a study of cytomegalovirus exposure and HLA in healthy donors. On the study more broadly: A data release that came early held approximately 92 million unique TCRs from HLA-typed donors. Points from the study as a whole: Researchers reported from a later analysis that most CMV-associated TCR beta chains appeared HLA-restricted.

The PCR employed 60 Vbeta primers together with 13 Jbeta primers. Profiling relied on immunoSEQ multiplex PCR, and the TCRdb table lists in-frame clones only, not all of them. The data show under 150,000 clones, roughly 69% seen once. This clone was detected only a few times. The antigen remains undetermined. Sequence at one end of the junction differs from germline and may be a read error. Each donor was nominally healthy when sampled (though unrecorded immune exposures were likely). The CDR3 totals 16 residues. CDR1 is MRHNA, CDR2 SNTAGT, per germline. The specimen was PBMCs. The receptor was isolated from a human donor in good health. This rearrangement joins TRBV6-4 to TRBJ1-2; TRBD1 aligns across 9 bases. This CDR3 is CASSYSNLGTGSGYTF. CDR3 in DNA: TGTGCCAGCAGTTACTCGAATCTAGGGACAGGGTCTGGCTACACCTTC.